This T cell receptor beta chain was retrieved from a study of shared clonotypes between healthy human individuals. Germline V lookup: CDR1 LNHDA, CDR2 SQIVND (reference sequence). V lost 9 bases and J 4 bases, leaving 15 bases between the germline ends. This CDR3 has 14 amino acids. Findings and limits, study-wide: Researchers sampled only blood; tissue repertoires likely differ. Sequencing depth was expected to influence donor clonotype sharing. Enrolling few donors narrowed the genetic and exposure-history diversity that was represented.

Concerning this clone: Its target is not known.

Profiled with immunoSEQ multiplex PCR; TCRdb holds only in-frame clones, not every one. The sample includes more than 2 million clones, nearly 97% of them seen just once. The sequence was collected from a man aged 18 to 29 in good health. The genes are TRBV19 and TRBJ2-2; D perhaps matches TRBD1 (6 bases). The sequenced sample consisted of naive CD4+ T cells sorted from blood. Described subset: CD45RA+ positively selected. CDR3 protein: CARRGTIATGELFF. The DNA for the CDR3 is TGTGCCAGGAGGGGGACAATAGCCACCGGGGAGCTGTTTTTT. The complete variable domain, with remaining parts taken from reference TRBV19 and TRBJ2-2, reads DGGITQSPKYLFRKEGQNVTLSCEQNLNHDAMYWYRQDPGQGLRLIYYSQIVNDFQKGDIAEGYSVSREKKESFPLTVTSAQKNPTAFYLCARRGTIATGELFFGEGSRLTVL.